Each of the 21 T cell receptor beta chains below was sequenced from the same sample in a study of blood T cell repertoires in COVID-19. The data were produced by immunoSEQ multiplex PCR, yet TCRdb's version contains in-frame clones alone and is incomplete. This table has 280,000 or so clones, around 87% appearing once. The sample comprised PBMCs or T cells enriched from blood (not recorded which). The source is a woman younger than 35 with acute COVID-19.

The gene calls are TRBV19 and TRBJ2-7; 11 nucleotides agree with TRBD1. The germline V gene encodes CDR1 LNHDA and CDR2 SQIVND (reference sequence). The junction had 4 bases not matched to a gene; V was cut back by 5 bases and J by 4 bases. CDR3 length: 14 residues. The DNA for the CDR3 is TGTGCCAGTAGTGGACAGGGGGCAGTGTACGAGCAGTACTTC. Amino acid sequence: CASSGQGAVYEQYF. Variable domain in full (rest from reference TRBV19 and TRBJ2-7): DGGITQSPKYLFRKEGQNVTLSCEQNLNHDAMYWYRQDPGQGLRLIYYSQIVNDFQKGDIAEGYSVSREKKESFPLTVTSAQKNPTAFYLCASSGQGAVYEQYFGPGTRLTVT.

V and J are TRBV19 and TRBJ2-7, with D possibly TRBD2 on 7 matching bases. V gave up 5 bases and J gave up 2 bases, with 16 bases separating them. The V gene's germline CDR1 is LNHDA and CDR2 SQIVND (reference sequence). The CDR3 has 15 amino acids. Here the CDR3 reads CASSVLRGRAYEQYF. The DNA of the CDR3 is TGTGCCAGTAGTGTTCTAAGGGGGAGGGCCTACGAGCAGTACTTC. The variable domain in full, with the rest retrieved from reference TRBV19 and TRBJ2-7, is DGGITQSPKYLFRKEGQNVTLSCEQNLNHDAMYWYRQDPGQGLRLIYYSQIVNDFQKGDIAEGYSVSREKKESFPLTVTSAQKNPTAFYLCASSVLRGRAYEQYFGPGTRLTVT.

In DNA form, the CDR3 reads TGTGCCAGCAGTCTGACTAGCGGGAGGGTTTACGAGCAGTACTTC. As protein: CASSLTSGRVYEQYF. This chain uses TRBV27 with TRBJ2-7; 14 positions match TRBD2. Germline lookup yields CDR1 MNHEY and CDR2 SMNVEV (reference sequence). J gave up 4 bases and V 5 bases, and 4 bases lay outside the gene matches. The CDR3 is 15 residues long.

This clone was seen once. The chain links TRBV3-1 (or the pseudogene TRBV3-2) to TRBJ2-1; TRBD2 agrees at 7 bases. This CDR3 has 15 residues. V shed 6 bases, J shed 10 bases, and the junction held 15 bases outside the gene matches. Germline lookup yields CDR1 LGHDT and CDR2 YNNKEL (reference sequence). The CDR3 region has the DNA TGTGCCAGCAGATCGGGACTAAACCCAGGTTACGAGCAGTTCTTC. Translating it yields CASRSGLNPGYEQFF.

The chain joins TRBV29-1 to TRBJ2-2, with D perhaps TRBD2 (6 bases). The CDR3 is 16 residues long. Per germline, CDR1 SQVTM and CDR2 ANQGSEA. The CDR3 here is CSAVRPSASNTGELFF. The CDR3 region has the DNA TGCAGTGCTGTGCGCCCTAGCGCCTCGAACACCGGGGAGCTGTTTTTT.

V is TRBV6-5 and J is TRBJ1-1, with TRBD1 identical over 7 bases. This CDR3 has 15 residues. V shed 4 bases and J 5 bases; nucleotides not matched to a gene: 10. In germline, CDR1 is MNHEY, CDR2 SVGAGI. CDR3 bases: TGTGCCAGCAGTTTTCGGGACAGTCCGCGAACTGAAGCTTTCTTT. Translated: CASSFRDSPRTEAFF.

The rearrangement uses TRBV5-5 and TRBJ1-2; D is uncertain. The length of the CDR3 is 15 residues. The germline V gene encodes CDR1 SGHKS and CDR2 YYEKEE (reference sequence). Between the trimmed V and J ends, which lost 4 bases and 4 bases, there was a span of 17 bases. CDR3: CASSPREELIYGYTF. The CDR3 bases are TGTGCCAGCAGCCCGCGAGAGGAACTTATCTATGGCTACACCTTC.

The chain combines TRBV27 with TRBJ1-2, with D unclear. The germline CDR1 and CDR2 sequences are MNHEY and SMNVEV (reference sequence). CDR3 length: 15 amino acids. Trimming left V 6 bases short and J 3 bases short, with 17 bases between. The CDR3 region is CASRRRGEGDYGYTF. For the CDR3, the DNA is TGTGCCAGCAGACGTCGCGGGGAGGGCGACTATGGCTACACCTTC.

The chain combines TRBV6-6 with TRBJ1-5, with 9 bases matching TRBD1. The germline V gene encodes CDR1 MNHNY and CDR2 SVGAGI (reference sequence). J gave up 6 bases and V 2 bases, and 5 bases lay outside the gene matches. The length of the CDR3 is 15 residues. The CDR3 region is CASSYGTGQSQPQHF. For the CDR3, the DNA is TGTGCCAGCAGTTACGGGACAGGGCAAAGTCAGCCCCAGCATTTT.

The chain uses TRBV13 and TRBJ1-1, with 7 positions matching TRBD1. The CDR3 is 15 residues long. V shed 5 bases, J shed 2 bases, and the junction held 8 bases outside the gene matches. In germline, CDR1 is PRHDT, CDR2 FYEKMQ (reference sequence). The CDR3 coding sequence is TGTGCCAGCAGCCCGCAGGGGGACGGAAACACTGAAGCTTTCTTT. This encodes CASSPQGDGNTEAFF. Complete variable domain (other parts from reference TRBV13 and TRBJ1-1): AAGVIQSPRHLIKEKRETATLKCYPIPRHDTVYWYQQGPGQDPQFLISFYEKMQSDKGSIPDRFSAQQFSDYHSELNMSSLELGDSALYFCASSPQGDGNTEAFFGQGTRLTVV.

The chain links TRBV7-2 to TRBJ1-5, with no clear D. Germline lookup yields CDR1 SGHTA and CDR2 FQGNSA. V lost 1 base and J 2 bases, leaving 6 bases between the germline ends. The CDR3 is made up of 14 amino acids. CDR3 in amino acids: CASSLGAGNQPQHF. CDR3 DNA sequence: TGTGCCAGCAGCTTAGGGGCCGGCAATCAGCCCCAGCATTTT.

The chain has TRBV7-2 and TRBJ1-2, with unresolved D. The CDR3 sequence is 14 residues long. The V end lost 5 bases, the J end lost 6 bases, and 16 bases lay between the germline ends. Germline CDR1 SGHTA, CDR2 FQGNSA. This CDR3 is CASSGRSSWDGYTF. CDR3 bases: TGTGCCAGCAGCGGAAGGAGTAGTTGGGATGGCTACACCTTC.

The CDR3 sequence is CASSFTDGGPRDTQYF. DNA for the CDR3: TGTGCCAGCAGCTTTACCGACGGAGGCCCTAGAGATACGCAGTATTTT. The chain has TRBV7-6 and TRBJ2-3, with D possibly TRBD2 on 5 matching bases. Germline-derived CDR1 and CDR2 are SGHVS and FNYEAQ. The CDR3 is 16 residues long. The V gene lost 3 bases and the J gene lost 5 bases, with 18 bases spanning the gap.

The chain couples TRBV4-2 to TRBJ1-4; D remains ambiguous. CDR3 length equals 16 residues. Germline CDR1 and CDR2: LGHNA and YNFKEQ. Trimming took 1 base from V and 3 from J, leaving 12 bases between them. The CDR3 loop reads CASSQAATGANEKLFF. In nucleotides, the CDR3 is TGTGCCAGCAGCCAAGCGGCCACGGGTGCTAATGAAAAACTGTTTTTT.

CDR3 amino acids: CASSFHRGVTEAFF. The DNA of the CDR3 is TGTGCCAGCAGCTTCCACCGGGGTGTCACTGAAGCTTTCTTT. J is TRBJ1-1 and V is TRBV11-2; D not certain. The CDR3 has 14 amino acids. The V end lost 3 bases, the J end lost 4 bases, and 12 bases lay between the germline ends. Per germline, CDR1 SGHAT and CDR2 FQNNGV.

This chain uses TRBV4-1 with TRBJ1-5; the match to TRBD1 covers 7 bases. CDR3 length equals 15 residues. J gave up 7 bases and V 1 base, and 7 bases lay outside the gene matches. CDR1 MGHRA and CDR2 YSYEKL come from the germline V gene. The CDR3 bases are TGCGCCAGCAGCCAAGCCGACAGGGCGCTGCAGCCCCAGCATTTT. Amino acid sequence: CASSQADRALQPQHF.

This clone appeared a single time. The chain combines TRBV29-1 with TRBJ2-2, with 16 bases lining up with TRBD2. The CDR3 loop spans 17 amino acids. Per the germline V gene, CDR1 is SQVTM and CDR2 is ANQGSEA. The V gene end was trimmed by 3 bases and the J gene end by 6 bases; junction bases not matched to a gene: 7. Here the CDR3 DNA reads TGCAGCGTTGAGGTGGGACTAGCGGGAGGGATCGCCGGGGAGCTGTTTTTT. It encodes CSVEVGLAGGIAGELFF.

This chain uses TRBV3-1 (or the pseudogene TRBV3-2) with TRBJ2-1; the match to TRBD2 covers 15 bases. The V gene end was trimmed by 0 bases and the J gene end by 9 bases; junction bases not matched to a gene: 9. In germline, CDR1 is LGHDT, CDR2 YNNKEL (reference sequence). This CDR3 is built from 18 residues. CDR3 in amino acids: CASSQDRTSGRAISEQFF. CDR3 bases: TGTGCCAGCAGCCAAGACCGGACTAGCGGGAGGGCGATTAGTGAGCAGTTCTTC.

This chain joins TRBV10-3 and TRBJ2-7; 7 nucleotides match TRBD2. The CDR3 has 13 amino acids. V was clipped by 5 bases and J by 7 bases; unmatched bases: 8. Per the germline V gene, CDR1 is ENHRY and CDR2 is SYGVKD. The CDR3 is CAISTSAAAEQYF. CDR3 nucleotides: TGTGCCATCAGTACTAGCGCCGCCGCTGAGCAGTACTTC.

The chain joins TRBV4-2 to TRBJ1-6, with D perhaps TRBD1 (6 bases). The CDR3 is made up of 17 amino acids. V was cut by 2 bases and J by 3 bases, with 14 bases left in between. From germline, CDR1 is LGHNA and CDR2 YNFKEQ. The CDR3 loop is CASSQFGQNHYNSPLHF. As DNA, the CDR3 is TGTGCCAGCAGCCAATTTGGACAGAATCACTATAATTCACCCCTCCACTTT.

This chain connects TRBV21-1 to TRBJ1-1. TRBV21-1 is described as a pseudogene. This CDR3 comprises 15 residues. The CDR3: CASSKGGEHNTEAFF. CDR3 bases: TGTGCCAGCAGCAAAGGGGGGGAACACAACACTGAAGCTTTCTTT.